These 23 T cell receptor beta chains were sequenced from one sample in a study of Ad26.COV2.S vaccination and SARS-CoV-2 variants. Treatment indicated: 15 to 20 received Ad26.COV2.S at low or high dose, single or two shots; 5 received placebo; per-sample allocation not given. Vaccine and placebo recipients were sampled on day 63 after the first injection. Only in-frame clones appear in the TCRdb table, and some are missing; sequencing was by immunoSEQ multiplex PCR. The table shows 250,000 to 300,000 clones, with 80% to 90% occurring only once. The starting material was peripheral blood, obtained in a trial of Ad26.COV2.S vaccine versus placebo. Receptors were obtained from a person aged 18-65 years who received the Ad26.COV2.S COVID-19 vaccine or a placebo.

The chain combines TRBV27 with TRBJ1-1; the D gene is possibly TRBD1 (6 bases). The CDR3 is 13 amino acids. The germline gives CDR1 MNHEY, CDR2 SMNVEV (reference sequence). The V end lost 5 bases, the J end lost 10 bases, and 17 bases lay between the germline ends. The CDR3 sequence is CASSQRQEFRAFF. DNA for the CDR3: TGTGCCAGCAGTCAACGACAGGAATTTAGAGCTTTCTTT.

The chain carries TRBV18 and TRBJ1-1; D ambiguous. Germline V gene data show CDR1 as KGHSH and CDR2 as LQKENI. V gave up 6 bases and J gave up 1 base, with 6 bases separating them. The CDR3 runs to 12 residues. In DNA, the CDR3 is TGTGCCAGCTCCCTCGAGAACACTGAAGCTTTCTTT. Translating it yields CASSLENTEAFF.

The chain links TRBV6-1 to TRBJ1-5; TRBD1 might be the D (5 bases). The CDR3 has 15 residues. Trimming left V 1 base short and J 5 bases short, with 12 bases between. Germline lookup yields CDR1 MNHNS and CDR2 SASEGT. CDR3 DNA: TGTGCCAGCAGTGAAGATGTCGGGGCCCATCAGCCCCAGCATTTT. It yields the protein CASSEDVGAHQPQHF.

V usage is TRBV13 and J usage is TRBJ2-7; D perhaps matches TRBD2 (5 bases). The CDR3 covers 14 residues. Trimming shortened V by 6 bases and J by 3 bases, and 15 bases separated the two germline ends. Germline assignment: CDR1 PRHDT and CDR2 FYEKMQ (reference sequence). Written as DNA, the CDR3 is TGTGCCAGCAGTTCCCTCGGGGTGGACTACGAGCAGTACTTC. The encoded protein is CASSSLGVDYEQYF.

The chain employs TRBV13 and TRBJ2-7, with D maybe TRBD1 (6 bases). The germline gives CDR1 PRHDT, CDR2 FYEKMQ (reference sequence). V dropped 5 bases and J dropped 7 bases, with 15 bases sitting between them. The CDR3 is 13 residues long. The DNA for the CDR3 is TGTGCCAGCAGCCCACCCCGGCAGGGGGAGCAGTACTTC. Residues: CASSPPRQGEQYF.

The J gene is TRBJ1-2, the V gene TRBV9; no firm D call. The CDR3 loop spans 15 amino acids. CDR1 and CDR2 from the germline V gene are SGDLS and YYNGEE. V shed 3 bases and J shed 4 bases, with 16 bases lying between them. The DNA of the CDR3 is TGTGCCAGCAGCGCCCAAGGACTGTCCTCCTATGGCTACACCTTC. The encoded protein is CASSAQGLSSYGYTF.

A note on this clone: Different DNA sequences within this sample yield the same CDR3. The J gene is TRBJ2-3, the V gene TRBV27; D is unresolved. The germline gives CDR1 MNHEY, CDR2 SMNVEV (reference sequence). The V end was cut by 7 bases, the J end by 3 bases, with 11 bases between. This CDR3 is 13 amino acids long. The CDR3 sequence is CASKLSSTDTQYF. The CDR3 nucleotides are TGTGCCAGCAAGTTGAGTTCGACAGATACGCAGTATTTT.

V usage is TRBV2 and J usage is TRBJ2-3; D not resolved. Germline CDR1 and CDR2: SNHLY and FYNNEI. The CDR3 length is 15 residues. Between the trimmed V and J ends, which lost 1 base and 3 bases, there was a span of 11 bases. In DNA form, the CDR3 reads TGTGCCAGCAGTGAAGTGGTAATAAGGACAGATACGCAGTATTTT. Protein sequence: CASSEVVIRTDTQYF.

The chain is built from TRBV29-1 and TRBJ2-7; D may be TRBD1 (5 bases). V lost 3 bases to trimming and J lost 0 bases, with 12 bases between them. The CDR3 contains 14 residues. Germline loops: CDR1 SQVTM, CDR2 ANQGSEA. The CDR3: CSVEVDDSSYEQYF. The CDR3 nucleotides read TGCAGCGTTGAGGTCGACGACAGCTCCTACGAGCAGTACTTC.

CDR3 sequence: CALDKSGGGYTF. CDR3 in DNA: TGTGCCCTGGACAAGTCCGGAGGGGGCTACACCTTC. The J gene is TRBJ1-2, the V gene TRBV30, with D tentatively TRBD1 (5 bases). There are 12 residues in the CDR3. Trimming cost V 8 bases and J 8 bases, with 18 bases left between them. The germline CDR1 and CDR2 sequences are GTSNPN and SVGIG (reference sequence).

The chain joins TRBV18 to TRBJ1-2; 9 bases fit TRBD1. The CDR3 is 16 residues long. Germline trimming cut 3 bases from V and 6 bases from J; bases unmatched to any gene: 11. The V gene's germline CDR1 is KGHSH and CDR2 LQKENI. The CDR3 spells CASSPSWDREGNGYTF. Written as DNA, the CDR3 is TGTGCCAGCTCACCTTCCTGGGACAGGGAAGGGAATGGCTACACCTTC.

This chain joins TRBV2 and TRBJ2-7; a weak D match, TRBD1 (6 bases). Germline V gene lookup returns CDR1 SNHLY and CDR2 FYNNEI. V lost 1 base to trimming and J lost 0 bases, with 10 bases between them. The CDR3 is 15 residues long. The CDR3 loop reads CASSEGGTSSYEQYF. In DNA form, the CDR3 reads TGTGCCAGCAGTGAAGGAGGGACAAGCTCCTACGAGCAGTACTTC. Full variable domain (missing parts from reference TRBV2 and TRBJ2-7): EPEVTQTPSHQVTQMGQEVILRCVPISNHLYFYWYRQILGQKVEFLVSFYNNEISEKSEIFDDQFSVERPDGSNFTLKIRSTKLEDSAMYFCASSEGGTSSYEQYFGPGTRLTVT.

The V and J genes are TRBV6-1 and TRBJ1-2; a weak D match, TRBD1 (6 bases). Per germline, CDR1 MNHNS and CDR2 SASEGT. The CDR3 has 13 amino acids. Trimming stripped 2 bases from V and 6 bases from J, with 10 bases between. The CDR3: CASSEPGDNGYTF. CDR3 DNA sequence: TGTGCCAGCAGTGAACCAGGGGATAATGGCTACACCTTC.

The rearrangement uses TRBV30 and TRBJ1-3; D may be TRBD1 (5 bases). With 1 base removed from V and 4 bases from J, the gap between germline ends came to 8 bases. Germline-derived CDR1 and CDR2 are GTSNPN and SVGIG (reference sequence). CDR3 length: 13 residues. The CDR3 nucleotides are TGTGCCTGGAGTGAATCAGGGGGAAACACCATATATTTT. Its protein product is CAWSESGGNTIYF.

The DNA of the CDR3 is TGTGCCAGCAGTGCAACAGGGGGCCCCAACACTGAAGCTTTCTTT. Residues: CASSATGGPNTEAFF. This chain connects TRBV7-8 to TRBJ1-1; TRBD1 aligns across 9 bases. The germline V gene has CDR1 SGHVS and CDR2 FQNEAQ. This CDR3 comprises 15 residues. V shed 6 bases, J shed 2 bases, and the junction held 7 bases outside the gene matches.

The chain joins TRBV6-1 to TRBJ2-1; D is undetermined. Trimming removed 1 base at V and 8 bases at J, with 3 bases between. CDR1 and CDR2 from the germline V gene are MNHNS and SASEGT. This CDR3 spans 11 amino acids. The CDR3 DNA sequence: TGTGCCAGCAGTGAAGACCATGAGCAGTTCTTC. Translating gives CASSEDHEQFF.

CDR3 bases: TGTGCCAGCAAGACGGGGTTTTACAATGAGCAGTTCTTC. Its protein product is CASKTGFYNEQFF. The chain has TRBV7-2 and TRBJ2-1; a weak D match, TRBD2 (5 bases). The CDR3 sequence is 13 residues long. Germline CDR1 reads SGHTA; CDR2 reads FQGNSA. V lost 7 bases and J lost 4, with 11 bases in between.

The rearrangement joins TRBV6-4 to TRBJ1-1; D is unclear. Trimming removed 10 bases at V and 1 base at J, with 10 bases between. This CDR3 is built from 12 residues. Per the germline V gene, CDR1 is MRHNA and CDR2 is SNTAGT. The CDR3 protein is CATKNTNTEAFF. Written as DNA, the CDR3 is TGTGCCACCAAAAACACGAACACTGAAGCTTTCTTT.

This chain joins TRBV27 and TRBJ1-5; 8 nucleotides match TRBD1. CDR3 length: 14 amino acids. Germline V gene sequence: CDR1 MNHEY, CDR2 SMNVEV (reference sequence). V shed 6 bases, J shed 5 bases, and the junction held 6 bases outside the gene matches. Written as DNA, the CDR3 is TGTGCCAGCAGCCCCGGGACAGGACATCAGCCCCAGCATTTT. It translates to CASSPGTGHQPQHF.

The chain uses TRBV10-3 and TRBJ1-4; possible D gene TRBD1, 5 bases. The germline V and J ends were trimmed by 10 bases and 6 bases, with 15 bases remaining between them. CDR3 length: 13 residues. Germline V gene data show CDR1 as ENHRY and CDR2 as SYGVKD. CDR3 DNA sequence: TGTGCCACCACAGGTCGGATCGATGAAAAACTGTTTTTT. This gives the protein CATTGRIDEKLFF.

DNA for the CDR3: TGTGCCAGTAGTATAAGGGGGGAGAGAGAGACCCAGTACTTC. Its protein product is CASSIRGERETQYF. This rearrangement joins TRBV19 to TRBJ2-5; D may be TRBD1 or TRBD2 (6 bases each). Germline lookup yields CDR1 LNHDA and CDR2 SQIVND (reference sequence). This CDR3 comprises 14 residues. Trimming pared 2 bases from V and 4 bases from J, leaving 11 bases between.

The chain is built from TRBV7-8 and TRBJ2-5; D gene unclear. This CDR3 is built from 14 residues. The ends were cut back, 1 base at V and 1 base at J, with 7 bases in the middle. CDR1 and CDR2 from the germline V gene are SGHVS and FQNEAQ. CDR3 protein: CASSLEGRQETQYF. CDR3 DNA sequence: TGTGCCAGCAGCTTAGAAGGGCGCCAAGAGACCCAGTACTTC.

The chain recombines TRBV30 with TRBJ2-2, with D perhaps matching TRBD2 (5 bases). The CDR3 spans 15 residues. The germline V gene has CDR1 GTSNPN and CDR2 SVGIG (reference sequence). V lost 6 bases to trimming and J lost 8 bases, with 22 bases between them. CDR3 protein: CACQTEGGYLGELFF. DNA for the CDR3: TGTGCCTGCCAAACTGAGGGCGGGTATCTTGGGGAGCTGTTTTTT.